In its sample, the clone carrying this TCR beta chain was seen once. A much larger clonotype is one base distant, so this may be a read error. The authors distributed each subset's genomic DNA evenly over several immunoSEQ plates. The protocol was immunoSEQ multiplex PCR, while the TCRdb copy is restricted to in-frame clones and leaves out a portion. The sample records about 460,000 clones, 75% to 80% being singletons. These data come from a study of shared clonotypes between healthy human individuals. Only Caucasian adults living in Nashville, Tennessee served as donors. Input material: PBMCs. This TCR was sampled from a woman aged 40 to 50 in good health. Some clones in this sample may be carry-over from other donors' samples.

CDR3 sequence reads: CASSRTGAGENEQFF. As DNA, the CDR3 is TGCGCCAGCAGCAGGACCGGGGCAGGGGAAAATGAGCAGTTCTTC. This chain connects TRBV4-1 to TRBJ2-1; tentative D call: TRBD1 (6 bases). CDR3 size: 15 residues. The germline gives CDR1 MGHRA, CDR2 YSYEKL. V was pared by 5 bases and J by 7 bases, with 18 bases between.